These T cell receptor beta chains were read from a single sample in a study of T cell responses to AZD1222 COVID-19 vaccine. Measured with immunoSEQ multiplex PCR; TCRdb has only the in-frame clones, and not every one. The top ten clones hold about 29% of a sample with approximately 120,000 clones, about 89% of them seen once. Source: peripheral blood, taken on day 0 of AZD1222 vaccination. The receptor source for this set is an adult in good health. CDR3s include the opening cysteine and the closing phenylalanine or tryptophan. D genes are given only for firm matches. Some rows mark clone size as missing; the rest say once, few, many or name a class of expanded clone.

clone size	D gene	V gene	J gene	CDR3 protein	CDR3 DNA
-	-	TRBV24-1	TRBJ2-1	CATSDSVGPSYNEQFF	TGTGCCACCAGTGATAGTGTCGGGCCATCCTACAATGAGCAGTTCTTC
-	-	TRBV19	TRBJ1-5	CASSIDYKNPQHF	TGTGCCAGTAGTATAGATTACAAGAACCCCCAGCATTTT
-	TRBD1	TRBV6-1	TRBJ1-2	CASSEGGTGGFYGYTF	TGTGCCAGCAGTGAAGGGGGAACAGGGGGCTTCTATGGCTACACCTTC
few	-	TRBV6-5	TRBJ1-2	CASSRESYGYTF	TGTGCCAGCAGCAGGGAGAGCTATGGCTACACCTTC
-	-	TRBV29-1	TRBJ1-1	CSRGVTEAFF	TGCAGCCGGGGGGTGACTGAAGCTTTCTTT
-	-	TRBV7-9	TRBJ2-3	CASSLTGGTDTQYF	TGTGCCAGCAGCTTGACTGGAGGCACAGATACGCAGTATTTT
-	-	TRBV4-3	TRBJ1-2	CASSQSPGTNYGYTF	TGCGCCAGCAGCCAATCTCCGGGAACTAACTATGGCTACACCTTC
-	-	TRBV11-2	TRBJ2-1	CASSINIPTFPNEQFF	TGTGCCAGCAGCATAAATATACCCACCTTCCCCAATGAGCAGTTCTTC
-	-	TRBV20-1	TRBJ2-5	CSARGVVAQYF	TGCAGTGCAAGGGGAGTCGTGGCCCAGTACTTC
-	-	TRBV25-1	TRBJ2-1	CASSEFGQRNEQFF	TGTGCCAGCAGTGAATTTGGACAGAGAAATGAGCAGTTCTTC
-	-	TRBV9	TRBJ1-6	CASSVGGRGYNSPLHF	TGTGCCAGCAGCGTAGGGGGTAGAGGCTATAATTCACCCCTCCACTTT
-	-	TRBV18	TRBJ1-2	CASSPPGVGDYGYTF	TGTGCCAGCTCACCCCCGGGGGTGGGGGACTATGGCTACACCTTC
-	-	TRBV18	TRBJ2-5	CASSLLETQYF	TGTGCCAGCTCTCTGTTAGAGACCCAGTACTTC
-	TRBD1	TRBV6-6	TRBJ1-5	CASSRQGPSYFSNQPQHF	TGTGCCAGCAGCCGACAGGGGCCCTCCTACTTTAGCAATCAGCCCCAGCATTTT
-	-	TRBV29-1	TRBJ1-4	CSVAGLGGNEKLFF	TGCAGCGTTGCCGGATTGGGGGGTAATGAAAAACTGTTTTTT
-	-	TRBV2	TRBJ1-2	CASSENWNYGYTF	TGTGCCAGCAGTGAGAACTGGAACTATGGCTACACCTTC
-	-	TRBV7-2	TRBJ1-1	CASTPFQENTEAFF	TGTGCCAGCACCCCTTTCCAGGAGAACACTGAAGCTTTCTTT
few	-	TRBV12-3/TRBV12-4	TRBJ1-1	CASSLRNTEAFF	TGTGCCAGCAGTTTGCGGAACACTGAAGCTTTCTTT
-	-	TRBV15	TRBJ1-5	CATANGRNQPQHF	TGTGCCACCGCGAACGGTCGCAATCAGCCCCAGCATTTT
few	-	TRBV7-9	TRBJ1-2	CASSHMGHPNGYTF	TGTGCCAGCAGCCACATGGGTCACCCAAATGGCTACACCTTC
-	-	TRBV19	TRBJ1-6	CASSEGRGSPLHF	TGTGCCAGTAGTGAGGGCCGGGGGTCACCCCTCCACTTT
once	TRBD1	TRBV20-1	TRBJ1-1	CSASGGGGAGTEAFF	TGCAGTGCTAGTGGGGGAGGGGGCGCGGGGACTGAAGCTTTCTTT
-	-	TRBV3-1/TRBV3-2	TRBJ2-3	CASSHLNAGTDTQYF	TGTGCCAGCAGCCATCTCAACGCTGGCACAGATACGCAGTATTTT
-	-	TRBV3-1/TRBV3-2	TRBJ1-5	CASSPGAGPQHF	TGTGCCAGCAGCCCGGGGGCGGGGCCCCAGCATTTT
few	-	TRBV19	TRBJ1-5	CASNGRVGNQPQHF	TGTGCCAGTAATGGCAGGGTCGGCAATCAGCCCCAGCATTTT
-	-	TRBV3-1/TRBV3-2	TRBJ1-6	CASSLGLGNSPLHF	TGTGCCAGCAGCCTGGGGTTGGGCAATTCACCCCTCCACTTT